The clone carrying this T cell receptor (beta chain) was recorded a few times. Antigen unknown. These data originate in a study of response to subunit inactivated influenza vaccine. Points from the study as a whole: With each seasonal influenza vaccination, the authors suggested, few new T cells are recruited.

The germline V gene has CDR1 MGHRA and CDR2 YSYEKL. V dropped 0 bases and J dropped 5 bases, with 10 bases sitting between them. The CDR3 consists of 14 residues. TCRdb redid the calling of the RT-PCR reads with MiXCR, one entry per CDR3 protein. Here the sample spans roughly 160,000 distinct CDR3 sequences, 9.5% to 13% being singletons. This sequence joins TRBV4-1 and TRBJ2-5; the D is unclear. The material was non-naive T cells sorted from PBMCs, obtained 35 to 45 days after vaccination. The receptor was isolated from a man aged 50 or older who received an inactivated influenza vaccine. CDR3 DNA sequence: TGCGCCAGCAGCCAAGAGTATAGGGTCGAGACCCAGTACTTC. Translating it yields CASSQEYRVETQYF.